This TCR beta chain was identified during a study of CD8 T cells in ankylosing spondylitis. The study, taken as a whole, reports: Significantly higher representation of disease-linked clones was reported for matched ankylosing spondylitis synovial fluid. Within ankylosing spondylitis blood, a TCR beta motif made up of seven or eight highly homologous variants appeared to be characteristic. With a CD8+ phenotype, disease-linked clones were relatively rare in peripheral blood. Certain motif variants had earlier appeared in reactive arthritis synovial fluid and blood.

Notes on this clonotype: What it binds is unknown.

The length of the CDR3 is 11 residues. V was pared by 5 bases and J by 4 bases, with 6 bases between. The germline gives CDR1 SGDLS, CDR2 YYNGEE. Library preparation for TCR beta used quantitative 5'-RACE with molecular barcodes. TCRdb redid the calling of the 5' RACE reads with MiXCR, one entry per CDR3 protein. Of about 500,000 distinct CDR3 sequences listed, about an eighth are singletons. This TCR was sampled from a male donor with ankylosing spondylitis. The sample was blood, either unsorted or a sorted T cell fraction (not recorded which). The V gene is TRBV9, the J gene TRBJ1-1; D is uncertain. The chain's CDR3 is CASSPITEAFF. CDR3 nucleotides: TGTGCCAGCAGTCCCATCACTGAAGCTTTCTTT.